This T cell receptor beta chain was captured in a study of blood T cell repertoires in COVID-19. The wider study: The origin of the acute and convalescent COVID-19 samples was the United States, Italy and Spain. PBMCs, B-cell-depleted T cells, or T cells were the source of the cDNA or gDNA that made up the material.

Authors' data handling: Cell counts per sample came from amplifying reference gene primers. Generated by immunoSEQ multiplex PCR, the TCRdb table keeps only in-frame clones and is missing some. The D gene and trimming were derived from the DNA, and the V and J assignments and clone size from that table. There are about 160,000 clones in the sample; around 80% occur only once, and around 20% lies in the top ten. CDR3 length equals 14 residues. With V trimmed by 4 bases and J by 7 bases, 7 bases remained unmatched. CDR1 and CDR2 (germline): SGHNT, YYREEE (reference sequence). The chain employs TRBV5-4 and TRBJ2-1; the match to TRBD2 covers 8 bases. Sequencing was carried out using peripheral blood. This clonotype was sampled from a woman over 75 with acute or convalescent COVID-19. This CDR3 is CASSRWSGRNEQFF. The CDR3 nucleotides are TGTGCCAGCAGCCGGTGGAGCGGGAGAAATGAGCAGTTCTTC. The entire variable domain, with the rest obtained from reference TRBV5-4 and TRBJ2-1, is as follows: ETGVTQSPTHLIKTRGQQVTLRCSSQSGHNTVSWYQQALGQGPQFIFQYYREEENGRGNFPPRFSGLQFPNYSSELNVNALELDDSALYLCASSRWSGRNEQFFGPGTRLTVL.